These 32 T cell receptor beta chains originate from one sample sequenced in a study of shared clonotypes between healthy human individuals. Sequenced by immunoSEQ multiplex PCR; TCRdb stores in-frame clones only, minus some. Found here are roughly 1 million clones, about 75% of them singletons; the top ten hold approximately 1.5%. Sequencing used memory CD4+ T cells sorted from blood. Sample subset: CD45RA-negative fraction. The receptors were sampled from a man aged 18 to 30 in good health.

V is TRBV19 and J is TRBJ2-7, with 9 nucleotides matching TRBD1. The CDR3 totals 15 residues. From germline, CDR1 is LNHDA and CDR2 SQIVND (reference sequence). The ends lost 6 bases at V and 2 bases at J; junction bases unmatched: 8. The chain's CDR3 is CASSPLRQGAYEQYF. The CDR3 nucleotides read TGTGCCAGTAGCCCTCTTCGACAGGGGGCCTACGAGCAGTACTTC.

CDR3 sequence: CASRPGLVSSYEQYF. CDR3 sequence (DNA): TGTGCCAGCAGACCGGGACTAGTTAGCTCCTACGAGCAGTACTTC. The chain joins TRBV6-5 to TRBJ2-7, with 8 bases identical to TRBD2. J gave up 0 bases and V 6 bases, and 7 bases lay outside the gene matches. CDR3 size: 15 residues. From germline, CDR1 is MNHEY and CDR2 SVGAGI.

There are a few counts of this clone. The chain carries TRBV25-1 and TRBJ2-5, with TRBD2 matching over 7 bases. CDR1 MGHDK and CDR2 SYGVNS come from the germline V gene. The V and J ends lost 4 bases and 3 bases, in that order; junction bases with no gene match: 8. The CDR3 sequence is 15 residues long. CDR3 region: CASSGISGGEETQYF. The CDR3 coding sequence is TGTGCCAGCAGTGGTATTTCTGGGGGGGAAGAGACCCAGTACTTC.

J is TRBJ1-1 and V is TRBV28; D is possibly TRBD1 (5 bases). Trimming left V 6 bases short and J 5 bases short, with 16 bases between. The length of the CDR3 is 14 residues. Germline lookup yields CDR1 MDHEN and CDR2 SYDVKM. The CDR3 protein is CASSSAGRGTEAFF. For the CDR3, the DNA is TGTGCCAGCAGCTCCGCGGGACGGGGGACTGAAGCTTTCTTT. The full variable domain, with the rest looked up from reference TRBV28 and TRBJ1-1, is DVKVTQSSRYLVKRTGEKVFLECVQDMDHENMFWYRQDPGLGLRLIYFSYDVKMKEKGDIPEGYSVSREKKERFSLILESASTNQTSMYLCASSSAGRGTEAFFGQGTRLTVV.

The chain recombines TRBV18 with TRBJ2-2; D uncertain. The germline V gene has CDR1 KGHSH and CDR2 LQKENI. The V end lost 3 bases, the J end lost 2 bases, and 10 bases lay between the germline ends. CDR3 length: 15 amino acids. The CDR3 reads CASSPQSSNTGELFF. DNA of the CDR3: TGTGCCAGCTCACCGCAGAGTTCTAACACCGGGGAGCTGTTTTTT.

This clone was picked up many times. The chain employs TRBV4-1 and TRBJ1-2; D is uncertain. CDR3 length equals 15 residues. V was cut by 3 bases and J by 4 bases, with 15 bases left in between. Germline lookup yields CDR1 MGHRA and CDR2 YSYEKL. CDR3 sequence reads: CASSQETGEIYGYTF. Here the CDR3 DNA reads TGCGCCAGCAGCCAGGAAACTGGGGAGATCTATGGCTACACCTTC.

This chain connects TRBV7-3 to TRBJ2-2, with 8 bases aligning to TRBD1. This CDR3 spans 14 amino acids. CDR1 is SGHTA and CDR2 is FQGTGA in the germline V gene. V lost 5 bases, J lost 7 bases, and 6 bases stayed unmatched. The DNA of the CDR3 is TGTGCCAGCAGCCCGACAGGGGATGGCGGGGAGCTGTTTTTT. Translated: CASSPTGDGGELFF.

This clone was seen only once. The chain is built from TRBV30 and TRBJ1-5; 8 bases fit TRBD1. The CDR3 loop spans 13 amino acids. Looked up from germline, CDR1 is GTSNPN and CDR2 is SVGIG (reference sequence). Losses at the gene ends were 1 base for V and 8 bases for J; bases not matched to a gene: 4. CDR3 nucleotides: TGTGCCTGGAGTGCAGGGGGCAGCAAGCCCCAGCATTTT. It specifies CAWSAGGSKPQHF.

The CDR3 DNA sequence: TGTGCCAGTAGTGGGGCTTTAAACCAAGAGACCCAGTACTTC. Amino acid sequence: CASSGALNQETQYF. The V gene is TRBV19, the J gene TRBJ2-5; weak D call: TRBD1 (5 bases). V shed 5 bases and J shed 0 bases, with 10 bases lying between them. CDR1 and CDR2 (germline): LNHDA, SQIVND (reference sequence). The CDR3 runs 14 residues.

The rearrangement links TRBV11-2 to TRBJ2-7; TRBD2 matches 7 bases. The germline gives CDR1 SGHAT, CDR2 FQNNGV. Trimming removed 2 bases from V and 0 bases from J; junction bases left unmatched: 10. The CDR3 consists of 17 residues. DNA of the CDR3: TGTGCCAGCAGCTTAAATCGGCTCGGGGGGACCTCCTACGAGCAGTACTTC. Its protein product is CASSLNRLGGTSYEQYF.

The chain recombines TRBV19 with TRBJ2-6; no clear D. There are 16 residues in the CDR3. Germline CDR1 reads LNHDA; CDR2 reads SQIVND (reference sequence). Trimming shortened V by 4 bases and J by 2 bases, and 12 bases separated the two germline ends. This CDR3 reads CASSNDKRPGANVLTF. The CDR3 nucleotides are TGTGCCAGTAGTAACGATAAGCGTCCTGGGGCCAACGTCCTGACTTTC.

The chain uses TRBV4-3 and TRBJ2-1; 7 positions agree with TRBD2. Germline loops: CDR1 LGHNA, CDR2 YSLEER. The CDR3 has 13 amino acids. J lost 7 bases, V lost 4 bases, and 4 bases had no gene match. The CDR3 nucleotides are TGCGCCAGCAGCCGGTCTAGCGGAAATGAGCAGTTCTTC. Encoded protein: CASSRSSGNEQFF.

This clone was found a few times. V usage is TRBV27 and J usage is TRBJ1-5; D possibly corresponds to TRBD1 (5 bases). The CDR3 contains 13 residues. CDR1 and CDR2 (germline): MNHEY, SMNVEV (reference sequence). Trimming left V 5 bases short and J 4 bases short, with 9 bases between. The CDR3 spells CASSGDLNQPQHF. DNA of the CDR3: TGTGCCAGCAGTGGGGACCTAAATCAGCCCCAGCATTTT.

The chain couples TRBV28 to TRBJ1-4; D gene unclear. CDR1 MDHEN and CDR2 SYDVKM come from the germline V gene. Trimming took 2 bases from V and 7 from J, leaving 17 bases between them. This CDR3 is built from 16 residues. CDR3 region: CASSLERGSKGEKLFF. CDR3 nucleotide sequence: TGTGCCAGCAGTTTAGAGAGAGGCTCCAAGGGTGAAAAACTGTTTTTT.

This chain joins TRBV6-4 and TRBJ2-2; no reliable D call. The CDR3 is 14 residues long. V lost 5 bases and J 8 bases, leaving 15 bases between the germline ends. Germline V gene sequence: CDR1 MRHNA, CDR2 SNTAGT. CDR3 sequence reads: CASSLTSFGGELFF. The CDR3 DNA is TGTGCCAGCAGTTTGACCTCATTCGGGGGGGAGCTGTTTTTT.

The chain has TRBV4-3 and TRBJ1-5, with D hard to call. This CDR3 contains 13 residues. V was trimmed by 0 bases and J by 6 bases, leaving 6 bases between them. Germline V gene sequence: CDR1 LGHNA, CDR2 YSLEER. The CDR3 bases are TGCGCCAGCAGCCAAGATCGCGTTCAGCCCCAGCATTTT. Protein sequence: CASSQDRVQPQHF.

The chain has TRBV7-6 and TRBJ2-7; D is unclear. CDR1 is SGHVS and CDR2 is FNYEAQ in the germline V gene. The CDR3 has 13 residues. V shed 5 bases and J shed 4 bases, with 12 bases lying between them. CDR3 nucleotides: TGTGCCAGCAGCCACGTGAGGTTTTACGAGCAGTACTTC. It translates to CASSHVRFYEQYF.

The chain carries TRBV5-4 and TRBJ2-1; maybe TRBD2 (7 bases). The CDR3 has 18 residues. Germline values: CDR1 SGHNT, CDR2 YYREEE (reference sequence). V was pared by 4 bases and J by 0 bases, with 20 bases between. In DNA, the CDR3 is TGTGCCAGCAGCGAGGGGGGGGCTAGCGGACGCTCCTACAATGAGCAGTTCTTC. Amino acid sequence: CASSEGGASGRSYNEQFF.

The V call is TRBV5-4, the J call TRBJ1-2; 9 nucleotides line up with TRBD1. V shed 3 bases and J 4 bases; nucleotides not matched to a gene: 16. The CDR3 is 18 amino acids. The germline V gene encodes CDR1 SGHNT and CDR2 YYREEE (reference sequence). The CDR3 is CASSSNELPGQGIYGYTF. CDR3 nucleotides: TGTGCCAGCAGCTCTAATGAGTTACCGGGACAGGGAATCTATGGCTACACCTTC.

The chain employs TRBV30 and TRBJ1-1, with 7 bases that match TRBD1. Germline CDR1 and CDR2: GTSNPN and SVGIG (reference sequence). The trim removed 7 bases at V and 0 bases at J, leaving 8 bases unmatched. The CDR3 is 14 residues long. The chain's CDR3 is CALIYRGLNTEAFF. The DNA for the CDR3 is TGTGCCTTAATCTACAGGGGCCTGAACACTGAAGCTTTCTTT.

Worth noting for this clone: The sample has other DNA sequences that encode this CDR3 too. The CDR3 is CASSPKVTGELFF. CDR3 nucleotides: TGTGCCAGCAGTCCCAAAGTCACCGGGGAGCTGTTTTTT. The rearrangement uses TRBV7-2 and TRBJ2-2, with D unclear. The CDR3 runs to 13 residues. Germline V gene data show CDR1 as SGHTA and CDR2 as FQGNSA. The V end was cut by 6 bases, the J end by 4 bases, with 9 bases between.

The chain joins TRBV28 to TRBJ2-7, with 9 positions matching TRBD2. Germline trimming cut 9 bases from V and 2 bases from J; bases unmatched to any gene: 5. Germline assignment: CDR1 MDHEN and CDR2 SYDVKM. The length of the CDR3 is 13 residues. The CDR3 sequence is CASAGGPAYEQYF. CDR3 nucleotides: TGTGCCAGTGCGGGGGGGCCCGCCTACGAGCAGTACTTC. Variable domain in full (rest from reference TRBV28 and TRBJ2-7): DVKVTQSSRYLVKRTGEKVFLECVQDMDHENMFWYRQDPGLGLRLIYFSYDVKMKEKGDIPEGYSVSREKKERFSLILESASTNQTSMYLCASAGGPAYEQYFGPGTRLTVT.

The chain recombines TRBV6-1 with TRBJ1-5, with TRBD1 matching over 7 bases. Per the germline V gene, CDR1 is MNHNS and CDR2 is SASEGT. The CDR3 consists of 14 residues. Trimming cost V 4 bases and J 3 bases; bases outside gene matches: 3. The CDR3 DNA follows: TGTGCCAGCAGTGGACAGGGAATCAATCAGCCCCAGCATTTT. This translates into CASSGQGINQPQHF.

About this clone: This same CDR3 is encoded by further DNA sequences in the sample. The chain has TRBV4-1 and TRBJ1-5; D call uncertain. Trimming removed 0 bases from V and 0 bases from J, with 6 bases in between. The V gene's germline CDR1 is MGHRA and CDR2 YSYEKL. This CDR3 has 15 amino acids. For the CDR3, the DNA is TGCGCCAGCAGCCAAGATGGCTATAGCAATCAGCCCCAGCATTTT. Amino acids: CASSQDGYSNQPQHF.

The V and J genes are TRBV7-9 and TRBJ2-4; 7 bases agree with TRBD1. Germline V CDR1 and CDR2: SEHNR, FQNEAQ (reference sequence). CDR3 length: 13 residues. V trimming: 1 base; J trimming: 9 bases; junction bases outside the gene matches: 3. The CDR3 bases are TGTGCCAGCAGCTTAGGACAGGGTGGCATTCAGTACTTC. Amino acid sequence: CASSLGQGGIQYF.

The chain has TRBV4-1 and TRBJ1-2; 10 nucleotides agree with TRBD1. CDR3 length equals 16 residues. Germline V gene lookup returns CDR1 MGHRA and CDR2 YSYEKL. After removal of 2 bases from V and 3 bases from J, the junction contained 6 bases not matched to a gene. The CDR3 DNA is TGCGCCAGCAGCCAACCCCTCGGGACAGGGGACTATGGCTACACCTTC. Its protein is CASSQPLGTGDYGYTF.

This clone was observed a single time. The chain links TRBV27 to TRBJ2-1; D might be TRBD1 (6 bases). Trimming stripped 6 bases from V and 0 bases from J, with 12 bases between. The CDR3 totals 15 residues. CDR1 and CDR2 (germline): MNHEY, SMNVEV (reference sequence). CDR3 sequence (DNA): TGTGCCAGCAGCCTCCGGGACAACTCCTACAATGAGCAGTTCTTC. It is translated as CASSLRDNSYNEQFF.

The J gene is TRBJ1-1, the V gene TRBV7-9; perhaps TRBD1 as D (6 bases). The CDR3 contains 13 residues. Deletions cut 7 bases from V and 5 bases from J, with 14 bases between. Germline assignment: CDR1 SEHNR and CDR2 FQNEAQ (reference sequence). CDR3 protein: CASKWGLITEAFF. The CDR3 region has the DNA TGTGCCAGCAAGTGGGGGCTGATAACTGAAGCTTTCTTT.

This chain joins TRBV30 and TRBJ1-1, with TRBD1 matching over 11 bases. This CDR3 contains 13 residues. The trim removed 5 bases at V and 1 base at J, leaving 0 bases unmatched. Germline V gene sequence: CDR1 GTSNPN, CDR2 SVGIG (reference sequence). CDR3 coding DNA: TGTGCCTGGGGGACAGGGGGGAACACTGAAGCTTTCTTT. Its protein product is CAWGTGGNTEAFF.

For this clone: Other DNA sequences of this sample code for an identical CDR3. This sequence joins TRBV6-5 and TRBJ2-7; D possibly uses TRBD1 or TRBD2 (5 bases each). The V and J ends lost 6 bases and 3 bases respectively, with 12 bases between them. From germline, CDR1 is MNHEY and CDR2 SVGAGI. The CDR3 loop spans 13 amino acids. CDR3 in DNA: TGTGCCAGCAGCTATCGGGACGGCTACGAGCAGTACTTC. It yields the protein CASSYRDGYEQYF.

This chain links TRBV6-5 with TRBJ2-7; 13 positions agree with TRBD2. J was trimmed by 2 bases and V by 2 bases; bases with no gene match: 3. CDR3 size: 16 residues. In germline, CDR1 is MNHEY, CDR2 SVGAGI. For the CDR3, the DNA is TGTGCCAGCAGTTACGCGACTAGCGGGGGGACCTACGAGCAGTACTTC. Amino acids: CASSYATSGGTYEQYF.

The chain has TRBV19 and TRBJ2-3; 9 bases fit TRBD2. This CDR3 has 17 residues. Germline CDR1 LNHDA, CDR2 SQIVND (reference sequence). Germline trimming cut 3 bases from V and 2 bases from J; bases unmatched to any gene: 9. This CDR3 reads CASSIAALAGITDTQYF. The CDR3 bases are TGTGCCAGTAGTATCGCGGCGCTAGCGGGAATCACAGATACGCAGTATTTT.